Presented here are 23 T cell receptor beta chains from one specimen sequenced in a study of CD8+ T cells in alopecia areata. Treatment of the sample: oral pan-JAK inhibitor, 5-10 mg twice daily. In each case, RNA was isolated and then reverse transcribed into cDNA as the sequencing template. Assay used: immunoSEQ multiplex PCR; TCRdb lists only in-frame clones, some missing. The sample yields 180,000 or so clones, roughly 46% seen once. The starting material was CD8+ T cells sorted from blood, obtained between weeks 51 and 54, from a patient treated with tofacitinib. These receptor sequences come from a human donor with alopecia areata.

The V and J genes are TRBV7-6 and TRBJ2-7; D might be TRBD1 (6 bases). V was trimmed by 5 bases and J by 4 bases, leaving 21 bases between them. Germline assignment: CDR1 SGHVS and CDR2 FNYEAQ. The CDR3 is 16 residues long. The CDR3: CASSAEPGHLPYEQYF. The CDR3 nucleotides are TGTGCCAGCAGCGCAGAACCGGGACACCTACCTTACGAGCAGTACTTC.

J is TRBJ2-1 and V is TRBV4-1; D is possibly TRBD1 or TRBD2 (5 bases each). CDR1 and CDR2 (germline): MGHRA, YSYEKL. V was trimmed by 6 bases and J by 5 bases, leaving 11 bases between them. The length of the CDR3 is 13 residues. CDR3: CASRGPWDNEQFF. The CDR3, as DNA: TGCGCCAGCAGGGGACCGTGGGACAATGAGCAGTTCTTC.

The J gene is TRBJ1-2, the V gene TRBV13; 11 nucleotides agree with TRBD1. The CDR3 has 17 amino acids. Germline values: CDR1 PRHDT, CDR2 FYEKMQ (reference sequence). The trim removed 0 bases at V and 2 bases at J, leaving 5 bases unmatched. DNA of the CDR3: TGTGCCAGCAGCTTAGGAAGGACAGGGGGCGCAAACTATGGCTACACCTTC. Protein: CASSLGRTGGANYGYTF.

J is TRBJ1-1 and V is TRBV25-1; D possibly corresponds to TRBD1 (6 bases). V dropped 0 bases and J dropped 5 bases, with 13 bases sitting between them. Germline-derived CDR1 and CDR2 are MGHDK and SYGVNS. The CDR3 totals 15 residues. The CDR3 protein is CASSEYKGRGTEAFF. For the CDR3, the DNA is TGTGCCAGCAGTGAATATAAGGGCAGGGGAACTGAAGCTTTCTTT. The whole variable domain, filled in from reference TRBV25-1 and TRBJ1-1, reads EADIYQTPRYLVIGTGKKITLECSQTMGHDKMYWYQQDPGMELHLIHYSYGVNSTEKGDLSSESTVSRIRTEHFPLTLESARPSHTSQYLCASSEYKGRGTEAFFGQGTRLTVV.

This clone was seen a few times. This chain uses TRBV29-1 with TRBJ2-3; 7 bases are shared with TRBD1. With 5 bases clipped from V and 2 bases from J, the junction kept 7 bases outside the gene matches. Germline loops: CDR1 SQVTM, CDR2 ANQGSEA. This CDR3 comprises 14 residues. CDR3 loop: CSVPSTGPTDTQYF. CDR3 coding DNA: TGCAGCGTTCCATCGACAGGGCCCACAGATACGCAGTATTTT.

The J gene is TRBJ2-3, the V gene TRBV9, with 9 bases matching TRBD1. In germline, CDR1 is SGDLS, CDR2 YYNGEE. The CDR3 has 13 amino acids. V dropped 6 bases and J dropped 5; count of bases not matched to a gene: 4. The CDR3 sequence is CASTDRGGDTQYF. The CDR3 bases are TGTGCCAGCACGGACAGGGGTGGAGATACGCAGTATTTT.

This clone was seen once. The chain combines TRBV5-4 with TRBJ1-2; D possibly corresponds to TRBD1 (6 bases). The V end was cut by 1 base, the J end by 13 bases, with 17 bases between. This CDR3 contains 13 residues. Germline CDR1 SGHNT, CDR2 YYREEE (reference sequence). CDR3 amino acids: CASSLNTQGYSTF. The CDR3 coding sequence is TGTGCCAGCAGCTTGAACACCCAGGGGTACTCCACCTTC. The full variable domain, its missing parts supplied by reference TRBV5-4 and TRBJ1-2, is ETGVTQSPTHLIKTRGQQVTLRCSSQSGHNTVSWYQQALGQGPQFIFQYYREEENGRGNFPPRFSGLQFPNYSSELNVNALELDDSALYLCASSLNTQGYSTFGSGTRLTVV.

V and J are TRBV25-1 and TRBJ2-7, with D unclear. This CDR3 spans 13 amino acids. With 8 bases removed from V and 3 bases from J, the gap between germline ends came to 14 bases. Germline values: CDR1 MGHDK, CDR2 SYGVNS. CDR3 region: CASSPTWGYEQYF. The CDR3 region has the DNA TGTGCCAGCTCTCCGACCTGGGGCTACGAGCAGTACTTC.

V is TRBV4-1 and J is TRBJ2-7; 10 bases fit TRBD1. The V segment lost 3 bases and the J segment 12 bases; nucleotides outside the gene matches: 8. There are 13 residues in the CDR3. CDR1 and CDR2 from the germline V gene are MGHRA and YSYEKL. CDR3 residues: CASSHHGGTGVYF. The CDR3, as DNA: TGCGCCAGCAGCCACCATGGCGGGACAGGGGTGTACTTC.

The rearrangement links TRBV2 to TRBJ2-7, with 9 bases aligning to TRBD2. The CDR3 has 15 residues. Trimming cost V 6 bases and J 2 bases; bases outside gene matches: 8. The germline gives CDR1 SNHLY, CDR2 FYNNEI. The CDR3 spells CASRTAGGPTYEQYF. CDR3 DNA sequence: TGTGCCAGCAGGACAGCGGGGGGACCCACCTACGAGCAGTACTTC. Full variable domain (remainder filled in from reference TRBV2 and TRBJ2-7): EPEVTQTPSHQVTQMGQEVILRCVPISNHLYFYWYRQILGQKVEFLVSFYNNEISEKSEIFDDQFSVERPDGSNFTLKIRSTKLEDSAMYFCASRTAGGPTYEQYFGPGTRLTVT.

The chain has TRBV7-8 and TRBJ2-7, with a possible D match to TRBD1 (6 bases). Germline assignment: CDR1 SGHVS and CDR2 FQNEAQ. Trimming cost V 8 bases and J 2 bases, with 16 bases left between them. This CDR3 has 14 residues. The CDR3 DNA sequence: TGTGCCAGCGGCCTGAGGGACACCCCCTACGAGCAGTACTTC. Amino acids: CASGLRDTPYEQYF. Combining the CDR3 with reference TRBV7-8 and TRBJ2-7 gives the whole variable domain GAGVSQSPRYKVAKRGQDVALRCDPISGHVSLFWYQQALGQGPEFLTYFQNEAQLDKSGLPSDRFFAERPEGSVSTLKIQRTQQEDSAVYLCASGLRDTPYEQYFGPGTRLTVT.

This chain joins TRBV18 and TRBJ1-5, with 7 bases fitting TRBD1. The CDR3 contains 15 residues. Trimming took 2 bases from V and 0 from J; bases not matched to a gene: 1. Germline V gene lookup returns CDR1 KGHSH and CDR2 LQKENI. The CDR3 here is CASSPGTVSNQPQHF. The CDR3 coding sequence is TGTGCCAGCTCACCAGGGACAGTTAGCAATCAGCCCCAGCATTTT.

V usage is TRBV9 and J usage is TRBJ1-2; D is undetermined. The CDR3 loop spans 13 amino acids. In germline, CDR1 is SGDLS, CDR2 YYNGEE. V was shortened by 4 bases and J by 8 bases, with 15 bases between the two germline ends. The DNA for the CDR3 is TGTGCCAGCAGCATAGACGCGGCTAGGGGCTACACCTTC. It is translated as CASSIDAARGYTF.

This clone occurred a few times. The chain combines TRBV2 with TRBJ2-5; perhaps TRBD2 as D (6 bases). In germline, CDR1 is SNHLY, CDR2 FYNNEI. The CDR3 is made up of 13 amino acids. V lost 6 bases and J lost 9, with 17 bases in between. The CDR3 is CASRGGAVKAQYF. CDR3 nucleotide sequence: TGTGCCAGCAGGGGAGGCGCCGTCAAGGCCCAGTACTTC.

This chain joins TRBV4-1 and TRBJ1-2; 8 bases are a match to TRBD1. This CDR3 comprises 17 residues. The germline V gene encodes CDR1 MGHRA and CDR2 YSYEKL. V shed 1 base, J shed 4 bases, and the junction held 11 bases outside the gene matches. The CDR3 DNA reads as TGCGCCAGCAGCCAAGTTTTGCGGACAGGGATTAGCTATGGCTACACCTTC. Encoded protein: CASSQVLRTGISYGYTF.

CDR3 DNA sequence: TGCGCCAGCAGCGGACAAGGACAGGGGAAAGAGACCCAGTACTTC. Protein product: CASSGQGQGKETQYF. The J gene is TRBJ2-5, the V gene TRBV5-1; TRBD1 agrees at 9 bases. V shed 4 bases and J 3 bases; nucleotides not matched to a gene: 7. Germline lookup yields CDR1 SGHRS and CDR2 YFSETQ. This CDR3 comprises 15 residues.

The gene calls are TRBV2 and TRBJ2-7; D remains unclear. Germline-derived CDR1 and CDR2 are SNHLY and FYNNEI. Deletions cut 10 bases from V and 0 bases from J, with 13 bases between. The CDR3 loop spans 13 amino acids. This CDR3 is CAIHTRNSYEQYF. Written as DNA, the CDR3 is TGTGCCATCCACACGAGAAACTCCTACGAGCAGTACTTC.

This clone was observed a few times. V gene TRBV2 combines with J gene TRBJ2-5; D might be TRBD1 (5 bases). This CDR3 is 15 amino acids long. The ends were cut back, 7 bases at V and 2 bases at J, with 17 bases in the middle. The germline V gene encodes CDR1 SNHLY and CDR2 FYNNEI. CDR3 coding DNA: TGTGCCAGCAATAGGAGACAGCGCGTACAAGAGACCCAGTACTTC. It is translated as CASNRRQRVQETQYF.

A note on this clone: The conserved phenylalanine or tryptophan normally closing the CDR3 is absent here, so this likely arose from a read error. The CDR3 DNA is TGTGCCAGCAGCTTAGTGTGGACAGGGACCTACGAGCAGTACCTC. It is translated as CASSLVWTGTYEQYL. The chain uses TRBV7-2 and TRBJ2-7, with 8 bases that match TRBD1. The length of the CDR3 is 15 residues. Losses at the gene ends were 1 base for V and 2 bases for J; bases not matched to a gene: 4. CDR1 SGHTA and CDR2 FQGNSA come from the germline V gene.

The chain has TRBV7-9 and TRBJ2-6; D remains unclear. This CDR3 has 19 residues. With 1 base removed from V and 4 bases from J, the gap between germline ends came to 20 bases. CDR1 and CDR2 from the germline V gene are SEHNR and FQNEAQ (reference sequence). The CDR3 DNA is TGTGCCAGCAGCTTAGAGCCCCCGTGGTTCGAAAGCGGGGCCAACGTCCTGACTTTC. This codes for CASSLEPPWFESGANVLTF.

The chain links TRBV18 to TRBJ2-5; possible D gene TRBD2, 6 bases. Germline V gene data show CDR1 as KGHSH and CDR2 as LQKENI. V was clipped by 0 bases and J by 4 bases, with 9 bases between them. This CDR3 has 14 residues. The CDR3 region has the DNA TGTGCCAGCTCACCACCGGAGACTAGAGAGACCCAGTACTTC. It encodes CASSPPETRETQYF.

The gene calls are TRBV10-3 and TRBJ2-7; D might be TRBD1 (5 bases). V dropped 3 bases and J dropped 3 bases, with 12 bases sitting between them. Germline CDR1 reads ENHRY; CDR2 reads SYGVKD. The CDR3 runs to 14 residues. CDR3: CAISDQGVYYEQYF. In nucleotides, the CDR3 is TGTGCCATCAGTGATCAGGGCGTATACTACGAGCAGTACTTC.

The gene calls are TRBV27 and TRBJ2-7; D ambiguous. The CDR3 sequence is 11 residues long. CDR1 is MNHEY and CDR2 is SMNVEV in the germline V gene (reference sequence). V lost 9 bases, J lost 2 bases, and 8 bases lay in between. In DNA form, the CDR3 reads TGTGCCAGTCAGATCCCCTACGAGCAGTACTTC. It is translated as CASQIPYEQYF.